Each of the 13 T cell receptor beta chains below was sequenced from the same sample in a study of technical replicates of blood from a handful of donors. Sequenced by immunoSEQ multiplex PCR; TCRdb stores in-frame clones only, minus some. The table has 95,000 or so clones, approximately 96% seen once. The specimen sequenced was T cells isolated from PBMCs. The receptors derive from a human donor in good health.

The V call is TRBV10-3, the J call TRBJ2-7; D not resolved. V shed 3 bases and J shed 4 bases, with 4 bases lying between them. The CDR3 has 11 amino acids. CDR1 is ENHRY, CDR2 SYGVKD, per germline. The DNA for the CDR3 is TGTGCCATCAGTGATTCATACGAGCAGTACTTC. Its translation: CAISDSYEQYF.

The CDR3 loop is CASSLGRDSYNEQFF. Here the CDR3 DNA reads TGCGCCAGCAGCTTGGGTCGGGACTCCTACAATGAGCAGTTCTTC. The rearrangement joins TRBV5-1 to TRBJ2-1, with D possibly matching TRBD2 (5 bases). V dropped 0 bases and J dropped 0 bases, with 7 bases sitting between them. This CDR3 has 15 residues. Germline values: CDR1 SGHRS, CDR2 YFSETQ.

Here the CDR3 reads CASSFSGRLTDTQYF. As DNA, the CDR3 is TGTGCCAGCAGCTTCAGCGGGAGACTCACAGATACGCAGTATTTT. The V gene is TRBV11-2, the J gene TRBJ2-3, with TRBD2 matching over 8 bases. The CDR3 extends over 15 amino acids. V lost 3 bases to trimming and J lost 2 bases; unmatched junction nucleotides: 4. Germline assignment: CDR1 SGHAT and CDR2 FQNNGV.

This chain joins TRBV7-8 and TRBJ2-1, with 7 bases identical to TRBD2. The germline V gene encodes CDR1 SGHVS and CDR2 FQNEAQ. The V and J ends lost 2 bases and 12 bases, in that order; junction bases with no gene match: 7. CDR3 length: 13 amino acids. CDR3 sequence (DNA): TGTGCCAGCAGCTTAAGGGCGGGAGAGTCGCAGTTCTTC. It is translated as CASSLRAGESQFF.

The chain employs TRBV27 and TRBJ2-7, with a possible D match to TRBD2 (5 bases). Trimming cost V 3 bases and J 1 base, with 13 bases left between them. The CDR3 is made up of 15 amino acids. Germline-derived CDR1 and CDR2 are MNHEY and SMNVEV (reference sequence). The CDR3 DNA reads as TGTGCCAGCAGTTTCTCGCCTAGCCGTTCCTACGAGCAGTACTTC. Its translation: CASSFSPSRSYEQYF.

This CDR3 reads CASSLEGRGHEQYF. The CDR3 DNA reads TGTGCCAGCAGCTTAGAAGGCAGGGGCCACGAGCAGTACTTC. The chain combines TRBV13 with TRBJ2-7; perhaps TRBD1 as D (6 bases). Germline CDR1 PRHDT, CDR2 FYEKMQ (reference sequence). The ends were cut back, 1 base at V and 5 bases at J, with 12 bases in the middle. The CDR3 extends over 14 amino acids.

The chain combines TRBV19 with TRBJ1-2, with D perhaps TRBD1 (5 bases). The length of the CDR3 is 15 residues. Germline V gene data show CDR1 as LNHDA and CDR2 as SQIVND (reference sequence). V shed 8 bases and J shed 8 bases, with 24 bases lying between them. As DNA, the CDR3 is TGTGCCAGTCGGGAGGGGACCCTAAGCCTCTGGGGCTACACCTTC. This codes for CASREGTLSLWGYTF.

V and J are TRBV9 and TRBJ2-3, with 10 bases matching TRBD2. Germline assignment: CDR1 SGDLS and CDR2 YYNGEE. This CDR3 is 16 amino acids long. J gave up 1 base and V 1 base, and 3 bases lay outside the gene matches. The CDR3 spells CASSVLAGEGTDTQYF. CDR3 nucleotide sequence: TGTGCCAGCAGCGTACTAGCGGGAGAAGGCACAGATACGCAGTATTTT. Variable domain in full (rest from reference TRBV9 and TRBJ2-3): DSGVTQTPKHLITATGQRVTLRCSPRSGDLSVYWYQQSLDQGLQFLIQYYNGEERAKGNILERFSAQQFPDLHSELNLSSLELGDSALYFCASSVLAGEGTDTQYFGPGTRLTVL.

The chain is built from TRBV19 and TRBJ1-1, with D unclear. The CDR3 has 14 residues. CDR1 is LNHDA, CDR2 SQIVND, per germline (reference sequence). V lost 1 base and J 4 bases, leaving 10 bases between the germline ends. Written as DNA, the CDR3 is TGTGCCAGTAGTATAGGGCAGGTGGGCACTGAAGCTTTCTTT. Encoded protein: CASSIGQVGTEAFF. Drawing the rest from reference TRBV19 and TRBJ1-1, the complete variable domain is DGGITQSPKYLFRKEGQNVTLSCEQNLNHDAMYWYRQDPGQGLRLIYYSQIVNDFQKGDIAEGYSVSREKKESFPLTVTSAQKNPTAFYLCASSIGQVGTEAFFGQGTRLTVV.

In this sample, this clone turned up once. The CDR3 sequence is CAISGLAGGTDTQYF. Written as DNA, the CDR3 is TGTGCCATCTCGGGACTAGCGGGTGGCACAGATACGCAGTATTTT. The chain carries TRBV6-1 and TRBJ2-3; 12 bases are shared with TRBD2. V lost 10 bases, J lost 1 base, and 6 bases stayed unmatched. Germline CDR1 MNHNS, CDR2 SASEGT. This CDR3 has 15 amino acids.

Here the CDR3 reads CASTPGGHTEAFF. CDR3 bases: TGTGCCAGCACCCCCGGGGGTCACACTGAAGCTTTCTTT. The chain links TRBV7-3 to TRBJ1-1, with a possible D match to TRBD1 (5 bases). This CDR3 comprises 13 residues. CDR1 is SGHTA, CDR2 FQGTGA, per germline. V shed 7 bases and J shed 3 bases, with 12 bases lying between them. The complete variable domain, with remaining parts taken from reference TRBV7-3 and TRBJ1-1, reads GAGVSQTPSNKVTEKGKYVELRCDPISGHTALYWYRQSLGQGPEFLIYFQGTGAADDSGLPNDRFFAVRPEGSVSTLKIQRTERGDSAVYLCASTPGGHTEAFFGQGTRLTVV.

This clone appeared once. The rearrangement uses TRBV28 and TRBJ2-7, with 7 bases matching TRBD2. This CDR3 region has 14 residues. In germline, CDR1 is MDHEN, CDR2 SYDVKM. J gave up 6 bases and V 4 bases, and 9 bases lay outside the gene matches. The CDR3 DNA reads TGTGCCAGCAGTTATGGACTAGACCTATCCGAGCAGTACTTC. Its protein is CASSYGLDLSEQYF. The entire variable domain, with the rest obtained from reference TRBV28 and TRBJ2-7, is as follows: DVKVTQSSRYLVKRTGEKVFLECVQDMDHENMFWYRQDPGLGLRLIYFSYDVKMKEKGDIPEGYSVSREKKERFSLILESASTNQTSMYLCASSYGLDLSEQYFGPGTRLTVT.

This clone has only one observation. The V and J genes are TRBV28 and TRBJ2-7; 7 bases are shared with TRBD2. This CDR3 comprises 15 residues. V was clipped by 5 bases and J by 6 bases; unmatched bases: 13. CDR1 MDHEN and CDR2 SYDVKM come from the germline V gene. The CDR3 reads CASSPLSGGPGEQYF. The CDR3 bases are TGTGCCAGCAGTCCCCTTTCGGGAGGACCGGGCGAGCAGTACTTC.